The next 8 T cell receptor beta chains were all read from a single sample in a study of blood T cell repertoires in COVID-19. Sequencing used immunoSEQ multiplex PCR; TCRdb keeps in-frame clones, though not all of them. The sample includes 96,000 or so clones, approximately 90% seen only once; the top ten take 2.9%. The sample consisted of peripheral blood. The receptors originated from a woman older than 75 with acute or convalescent COVID-19.

The chain uses TRBV11-2 and TRBJ2-5, with 10 nucleotides matching TRBD1. The V gene end was trimmed by 10 bases and the J gene end by 5 bases; junction bases not matched to a gene: 7. Germline CDR1 SGHAT, CDR2 FQNNGV. CDR3 length equals 13 residues. CDR3 in amino acids: CAIQTGGSETQYF. CDR3 in DNA: TGTGCCATCCAGACAGGGGGCAGCGAGACCCAGTACTTC.

The V call is TRBV16, the J call TRBJ1-6; TRBD1 matches at 10 bases. With 6 bases clipped from V and 10 bases from J, the junction kept 3 bases outside the gene matches. The CDR3 length is 13 residues. Germline values: CDR1 KGHSY, CDR2 FQNENV. This chain's CDR3 is CASRGTGVSPLHF. The CDR3 bases are TGTGCCAGCAGGGGGACAGGGGTGTCACCCCTCCACTTT.

The rearrangement links TRBV5-1 to TRBJ2-7; D perhaps matches TRBD1 (5 bases). V was pared by 1 base and J by 5 bases, with 13 bases between. Germline V gene data show CDR1 as SGHRS and CDR2 as YFSETQ. The CDR3 runs to 14 residues. The CDR3, as DNA: TGCGCCAGCAGCTTGTTCCAGGGTCCAAACGAGCAGTACTTC. Encoded protein: CASSLFQGPNEQYF.

The chain couples TRBV2 to TRBJ1-4; D not resolved. V lost 4 bases and J lost 5, with 8 bases in between. The CDR3 runs to 13 residues. CDR1 is SNHLY, CDR2 FYNNEI, per germline. CDR3 coding DNA: TGTGCCAGCAGTGTGTTGAGCAATGAAAAACTGTTTTTT. This codes for CASSVLSNEKLFF.

J is TRBJ2-5 and V is TRBV2; unclear D gene. This CDR3 contains 13 residues. V was pared by 1 base and J by 5 bases, with 8 bases between. Germline V lookup: CDR1 SNHLY, CDR2 FYNNEI. The CDR3 reads CASSEGLDETQYF. For the CDR3, the DNA is TGTGCCAGCAGTGAAGGTCTAGATGAGACCCAGTACTTC. Full variable domain (outside the CDR3, taken from reference TRBV2 and TRBJ2-5): EPEVTQTPSHQVTQMGQEVILRCVPISNHLYFYWYRQILGQKVEFLVSFYNNEISEKSEIFDDQFSVERPDGSNFTLKIRSTKLEDSAMYFCASSEGLDETQYFGPGTRLLVL.

V is TRBV9 and J is TRBJ2-3; 8 bases match TRBD2. J was trimmed by 2 bases and V by 0 bases; bases with no gene match: 5. Germline CDR1 and CDR2: SGDLS and YYNGEE. This CDR3 is 16 amino acids long. CDR3 in amino acids: CASSVVTGGYTDTQYF. The CDR3 DNA reads TGTGCCAGCAGCGTAGTAACGGGGGGGTACACAGATACGCAGTATTTT. Full variable domain (rest looked up from reference TRBV9 and TRBJ2-3): DSGVTQTPKHLITATGQRVTLRCSPRSGDLSVYWYQQSLDQGLQFLIQYYNGEERAKGNILERFSAQQFPDLHSELNLSSLELGDSALYFCASSVVTGGYTDTQYFGPGTRLTVL.

V and J are TRBV5-1 and TRBJ2-5, with 8 nucleotides matching TRBD2. Germline lookup yields CDR1 SGHRS and CDR2 YFSETQ. CDR3 length: 15 residues. J was trimmed by 3 bases and V by 0 bases; bases with no gene match: 4. CDR3 nucleotide sequence: TGCGCCAGCAGCTTGGGGCCAGCGGGGGAAGAGACCCAGTACTTC. It encodes CASSLGPAGEETQYF.

The gene calls are TRBV3-1 (or the pseudogene TRBV3-2) and TRBJ2-3; a weak D match, TRBD2 (5 bases). In germline, CDR1 is LGHDT, CDR2 YNNKEL (reference sequence). V lost 1 base and J 1 base, leaving 6 bases between the germline ends. This CDR3 is built from 14 residues. This CDR3 is CASSQGGRTDTQYF. DNA for the CDR3: TGTGCCAGCAGCCAAGGCGGGCGCACAGATACGCAGTATTTT.